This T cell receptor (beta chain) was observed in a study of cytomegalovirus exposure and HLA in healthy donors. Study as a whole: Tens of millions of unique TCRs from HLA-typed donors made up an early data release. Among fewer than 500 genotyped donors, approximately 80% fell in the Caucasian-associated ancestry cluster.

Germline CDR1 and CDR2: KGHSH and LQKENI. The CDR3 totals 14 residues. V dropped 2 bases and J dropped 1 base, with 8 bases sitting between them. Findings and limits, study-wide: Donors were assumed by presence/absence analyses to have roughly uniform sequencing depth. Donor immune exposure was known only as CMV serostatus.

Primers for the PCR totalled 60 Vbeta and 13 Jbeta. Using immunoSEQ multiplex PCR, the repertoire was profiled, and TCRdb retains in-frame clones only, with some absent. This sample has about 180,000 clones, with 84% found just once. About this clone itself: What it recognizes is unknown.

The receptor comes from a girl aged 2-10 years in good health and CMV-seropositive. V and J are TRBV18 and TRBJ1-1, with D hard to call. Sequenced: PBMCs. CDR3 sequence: CASSPTQSNTEAFF. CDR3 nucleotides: TGTGCCAGCTCACCAACACAATCGAACACTGAAGCTTTCTTT.